These 21 T cell receptor beta chains were sequenced from one sample in a study of T cells after yellow fever vaccination (dated by TCRdb to between 2018 and 2021). Library method: 5' RACE. The sequencer listed for this sample is Illumina HiSeq 2500. TCRdb itself trimmed the public reads at Q25 with fastp, ran MiXCR and retained productive beta chains. A single entry per CDR3 protein holds the most common genes and DNA from its merged rows. Within this sample are about 150,000 distinct CDR3 sequences, with around 6.3% of them counted one time only. Clones ranked in the top ten supply 0.5% to 0.65% of the sample. According to the study, the label for this sample's treatment or condition signals: live attenuated yellow fever vaccine strain. Specimen: CD4+ T cells sorted from PBMCs, collected 10 days after the yellow fever booster vaccination. Receptor source: a man younger than 45 who received the YFV17D yellow fever vaccine.

This clonotype appeared many times. The chain employs TRBV5-1 and TRBJ1-2; D gene uncertain. CDR1 SGHRS and CDR2 YFSETQ come from the germline V gene. The CDR3 runs 13 residues. The V end was cut by 0 bases, the J end by 5 bases, with 8 bases between. In nucleotides, the CDR3 is TGCGCCAGCAGCTTGGGCAGCAAGTATGGCTACACCTTC. As protein: CASSLGSKYGYTF.

This clonotype came up many times. V usage is TRBV20-1 and J usage is TRBJ1-4; TRBD1 agrees at 9 bases. After removal of 5 bases from V and 8 bases from J, the junction contained 6 bases not matched to a gene. The CDR3 totals 13 residues. Germline values: CDR1 DFQATT, CDR2 SNEGSKA (reference sequence). CDR3 in DNA: TGCAGTGCTCAACAGGGGGCGCGGGAAAAACTGTTTTTT. Its protein product is CSAQQGAREKLFF.

This clonotype was detected ten times or more. The chain recombines TRBV20-1 with TRBJ1-1, with a weak D call TRBD1 (5 bases). The V gene lost 6 bases and the J gene lost 4 bases, with 9 bases spanning the gap. CDR3 length: 11 amino acids. Germline-derived CDR1 and CDR2 are DFQATT and SNEGSKA (reference sequence). CDR3 bases: TGCAGTGCCGGCCAGGGCACTGAAGCTTTCTTT. Its translation: CSAGQGTEAFF.

Many counts were recorded for this clonotype. J is TRBJ1-1 and V is TRBV14; possibly TRBD1 for D (6 bases). The ends were cut back, 5 bases at V and 0 bases at J, with 13 bases in the middle. Germline V CDR1 and CDR2: SGHDN, FVKESK. There are 15 residues in the CDR3. In nucleotides, the CDR3 is TGTGCCAGCAGCTCAGGGGTCCCAATGAACACTGAAGCTTTCTTT. Its protein product is CASSSGVPMNTEAFF. Together with reference TRBV14 and TRBJ1-1, the CDR3 gives the full variable domain: EAGVTQFPSHSVIEKGQTVTLRCDPISGHDNLYWYRRVMGKEIKFLLHFVKESKQDESGMPNNRFLAERTGGTYSTLKVQPAELEDSGVYFCASSSGVPMNTEAFFGQGTRLTVV.

The sample holds many counts of this clonotype. The CDR3 loop is CASSRDSPGEQYF. DNA for the CDR3: TGCGCCAGCAGCCGCGACTCCCCTGGCGAGCAGTACTTC. The V call is TRBV4-3, the J call TRBJ2-7, with D uncertain. The CDR3 extends over 13 amino acids. Germline V gene data show CDR1 as LGHNA and CDR2 as YSLEER. The V and J ends lost 4 bases and 6 bases respectively, with 13 bases between them.

In its sample, this clonotype was seen a few times. V and J are TRBV7-9 and TRBJ2-7; tentative D call: TRBD1 (6 bases). Germline CDR1 SEHNR, CDR2 FQNEAQ (reference sequence). The CDR3 runs 14 residues. V was clipped by 1 base and J by 3 bases, with 10 bases between them. This CDR3 is CASSLGIRGYEQYF. For the CDR3, the DNA is TGTGCCAGCAGCTTAGGGATCAGGGGCTACGAGCAGTACTTC.

The V gene is TRBV7-2, the J gene TRBJ2-3, with 7 bases lining up with TRBD2. Germline V gene data show CDR1 as SGHTA and CDR2 as FQGNSA. The CDR3 contains 12 residues. V dropped 5 bases and J dropped 10; count of bases not matched to a gene: 6. The CDR3 reads CASSPTREAQYF. The CDR3 DNA sequence: TGTGCCAGCAGCCCCACCCGGGAGGCGCAGTATTTT.

This clonotype was counted only a few times. The chain combines TRBV20-1 with TRBJ1-2; D remains ambiguous. Trimming took 6 bases from V and 3 from J, leaving 11 bases between them. In germline, CDR1 is DFQATT, CDR2 SNEGSKA (reference sequence). CDR3 length: 12 amino acids. CDR3 sequence (DNA): TGCAGTGCCCCCGGAAGGCACTATGGCTACACCTTC. Translated: CSAPGRHYGYTF.

This clonotype was counted at least ten times. V and J are TRBV29-1 and TRBJ2-1; D remains ambiguous. V lost 6 bases to trimming and J lost 6 bases, with 9 bases between them. The CDR3 loop spans 11 amino acids. In germline, CDR1 is SQVTM, CDR2 ANQGSEA. The CDR3 loop reads CSVDPGNEQFF. The CDR3 DNA reads as TGCAGCGTCGACCCCGGCAATGAGCAGTTCTTC.

This clonotype was counted ten times or more. The chain has TRBV7-2 and TRBJ1-5; 7 bases align to TRBD1. The CDR3 runs 16 residues. Germline CDR1 and CDR2: SGHTA and FQGNSA. The trim removed 3 bases at V and 0 bases at J, leaving 5 bases unmatched. In DNA, the CDR3 is TGTGCCAGCAGCTTGGGACAGCCCTATAGCAATCAGCCCCAGCATTTT. Protein sequence: CASSLGQPYSNQPQHF.

This clonotype was seen many times. The chain is built from TRBV7-2 and TRBJ2-2; TRBD1 matches at 8 bases. Germline V gene lookup returns CDR1 SGHTA and CDR2 FQGNSA. This CDR3 comprises 15 residues. V dropped 7 bases and J dropped 4; count of bases not matched to a gene: 8. CDR3 amino acids: CASNPDRVGTGELFF. CDR3 in DNA: TGTGCCAGCAACCCGGACAGGGTGGGCACCGGGGAGCTGTTTTTT.

This clonotype appeared a few times. This chain joins TRBV20-1 and TRBJ2-1; D is ambiguous. The ends were cut back, 1 base at V and 7 bases at J, with 11 bases in the middle. In germline, CDR1 is DFQATT, CDR2 SNEGSKA (reference sequence). The CDR3 runs to 13 residues. CDR3 protein: CSARVAGVNEQFF. Here the CDR3 DNA reads TGCAGTGCTAGAGTAGCAGGAGTGAATGAGCAGTTCTTC.

This clonotype was observed a few times. V gene TRBV20-1 combines with J gene TRBJ1-1; maybe TRBD1 (5 bases). The germline CDR1 and CDR2 sequences are DFQATT and SNEGSKA (reference sequence). V lost 0 bases, J lost 5 bases, and 19 bases lay in between. The CDR3 sequence is 16 residues long. This CDR3 is CSARDVMKARATEAFF. The CDR3 DNA reads as TGCAGTGCTAGAGATGTAATGAAGGCCAGGGCAACTGAAGCTTTCTTT.

This clonotype has ten or more counts. The rearrangement links TRBV5-1 to TRBJ2-7; the D gene could be TRBD1 or TRBD2 (5 bases each). V lost 7 bases and J lost 3, with 11 bases in between. The germline gives CDR1 SGHRS, CDR2 YFSETQ. The CDR3 consists of 12 residues. CDR3 region: CASRDDHYEQYF. CDR3 coding DNA: TGCGCCAGCCGGGACGACCACTACGAGCAGTACTTC.

The V and J genes are TRBV20-1 and TRBJ2-2, with 15 nucleotides matching TRBD2. Germline V gene data show CDR1 as DFQATT and CDR2 as SNEGSKA (reference sequence). This CDR3 region has 16 residues. The J segment lost 5 bases and the V segment lost 2 bases, leaving 3 bases of the junction unmatched. CDR3 bases: TGCAGTGCTAGATCGGGACTAGCGGGAGGTACCGGGGAGCTGTTTTTT. Protein: CSARSGLAGGTGELFF.

This clonotype was detected many times. The CDR3 bases are TGCAGTGCACCGTGGGGCACCGGGGAGCTGTTTTTT. Translating it yields CSAPWGTGELFF. This chain links TRBV20-1 with TRBJ2-2; no definite D call. CDR1 and CDR2 (germline): DFQATT, SNEGSKA (reference sequence). The CDR3 runs 12 residues. Trimming left V 6 bases short and J 4 bases short, with 9 bases between.

The table lists this clonotype with many counts. This sequence joins TRBV29-1 and TRBJ2-3; possible D gene TRBD2, 6 bases. The CDR3 has 12 residues. Germline V gives CDR1 SQVTM, CDR2 ANQGSEA. V was clipped by 6 bases and J by 2 bases, with 9 bases between them. This CDR3 reads CSVGTLTDTQYF. As DNA, the CDR3 is TGCAGCGTCGGGACTCTCACAGATACGCAGTATTTT.

This clonotype has at least ten counts. This chain links TRBV27 with TRBJ2-2; 8 positions match TRBD1. Trimming cost V 6 bases and J 4 bases; bases outside gene matches: 7. CDR3 size: 15 residues. From germline, CDR1 is MNHEY and CDR2 SMNVEV (reference sequence). The CDR3 nucleotides read TGTGCCAGCAGGCCGGACAGGGTCTCCACCGGGGAGCTGTTTTTT. Amino acid sequence: CASRPDRVSTGELFF.

This clonotype was detected ten times or more. The chain links TRBV11-3 to TRBJ2-7; weak D call: TRBD2 (5 bases). The CDR3 contains 14 residues. From germline, CDR1 is SGHNT and CDR2 YENEEA. V was trimmed by 1 base and J by 2 bases, leaving 9 bases between them. The CDR3 coding sequence is TGTGCCAGCAGCTTAGGACGGGGAACCTACGAGCAGTACTTC. Encoded protein: CASSLGRGTYEQYF.

This clonotype was counted ten times or more. The V gene is TRBV24-1, the J gene TRBJ2-1, with D unresolved. Germline V gene sequence: CDR1 KGHDR, CDR2 SFDVKD. There are 13 residues in the CDR3. Trimming cost V 4 bases and J 6 bases, with 9 bases left between them. CDR3 bases: TGTGCCACCAGTGACGGTTCTCTCAATGAGCAGTTCTTC. Its translation: CATSDGSLNEQFF.

This clonotype was seen ten or more times. This chain connects TRBV5-1 to TRBJ2-4, with D possibly TRBD2 on 6 matching bases. The V end was cut by 0 bases, the J end by 1 base, with 14 bases between. Germline loops: CDR1 SGHRS, CDR2 YFSETQ. The CDR3 sequence is 17 residues long. CDR3 DNA: TGCGCCAGCAGCTTGGCCGGGGGAGGACCTGCCAAAAACATTCAGTACTTC. This codes for CASSLAGGGPAKNIQYF.